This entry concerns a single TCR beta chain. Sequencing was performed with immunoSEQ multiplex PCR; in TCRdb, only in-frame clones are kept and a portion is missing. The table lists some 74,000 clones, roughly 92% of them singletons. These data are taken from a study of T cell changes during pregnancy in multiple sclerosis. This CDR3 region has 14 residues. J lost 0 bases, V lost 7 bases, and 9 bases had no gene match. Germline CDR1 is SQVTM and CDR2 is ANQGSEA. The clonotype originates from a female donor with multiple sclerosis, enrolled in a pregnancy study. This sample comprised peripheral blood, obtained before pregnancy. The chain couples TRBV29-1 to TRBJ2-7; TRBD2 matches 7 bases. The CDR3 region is CSAWGGSNSYEQYF. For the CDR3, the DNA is TGCAGCGCCTGGGGAGGGTCTAACTCCTACGAGCAGTACTTC.